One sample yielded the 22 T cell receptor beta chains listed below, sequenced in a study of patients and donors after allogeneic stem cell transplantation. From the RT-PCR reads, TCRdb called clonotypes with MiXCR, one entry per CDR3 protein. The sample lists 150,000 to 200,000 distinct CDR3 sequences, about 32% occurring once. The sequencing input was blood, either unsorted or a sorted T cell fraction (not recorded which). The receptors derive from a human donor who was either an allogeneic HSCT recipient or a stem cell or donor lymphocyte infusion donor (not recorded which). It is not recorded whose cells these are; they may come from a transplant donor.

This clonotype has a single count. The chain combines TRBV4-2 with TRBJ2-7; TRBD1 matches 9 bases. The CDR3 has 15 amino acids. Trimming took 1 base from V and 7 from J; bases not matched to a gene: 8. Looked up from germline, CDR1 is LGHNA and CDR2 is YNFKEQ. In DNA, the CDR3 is TGTGCCAGCAGCCAAGGTACAGGGGGCGTGGGGGAGCAGTACTTC. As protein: CASSQGTGGVGEQYF.

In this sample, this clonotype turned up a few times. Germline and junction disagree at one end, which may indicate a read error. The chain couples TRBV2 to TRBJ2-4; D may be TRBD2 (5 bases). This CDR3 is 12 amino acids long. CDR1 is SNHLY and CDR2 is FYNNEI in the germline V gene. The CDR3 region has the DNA TGTGCCAGCAGTGAAGCGACGCGGGCCAAGCCCTTC. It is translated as CASSEATRAKPF. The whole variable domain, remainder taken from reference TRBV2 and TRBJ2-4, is EPEVTQTPSHQVTQMGQEVILRCVPISNHLYFYWYRQILGQKVEFLVSFYNNEISEKSEIFDDQFSVERPDGSNFTLKIRSTKLEDSAMYFCASSEATRAKPFGAGTRLSVL.

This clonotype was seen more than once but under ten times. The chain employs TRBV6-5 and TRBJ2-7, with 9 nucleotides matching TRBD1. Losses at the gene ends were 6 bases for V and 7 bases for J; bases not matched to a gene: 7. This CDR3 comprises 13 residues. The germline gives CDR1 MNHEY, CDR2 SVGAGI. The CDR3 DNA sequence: TGTGCCAGCAGCCGGGACAGGGCGAGGGAGCAGTACTTC. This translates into CASSRDRAREQYF.

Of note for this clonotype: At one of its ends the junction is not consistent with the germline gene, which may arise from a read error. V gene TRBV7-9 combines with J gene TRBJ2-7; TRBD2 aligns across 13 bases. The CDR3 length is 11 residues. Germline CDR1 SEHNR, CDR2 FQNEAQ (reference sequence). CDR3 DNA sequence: TGTGCCAGCAGCCCCGGACTAGCGGGAGTCTTC. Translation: CASSPGLAGVF.

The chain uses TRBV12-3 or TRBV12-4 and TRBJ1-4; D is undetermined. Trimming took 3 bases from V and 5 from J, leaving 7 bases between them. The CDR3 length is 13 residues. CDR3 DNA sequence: TGTGCCAGCAGTTTGACCTGGAATGAAAAACTGTTTTTT. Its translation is CASSLTWNEKLFF.

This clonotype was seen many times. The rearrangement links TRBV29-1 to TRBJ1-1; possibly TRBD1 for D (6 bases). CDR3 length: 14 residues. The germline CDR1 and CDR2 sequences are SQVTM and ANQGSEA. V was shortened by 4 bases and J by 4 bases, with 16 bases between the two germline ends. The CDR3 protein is CSVVIGGAGTEAFF. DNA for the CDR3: TGCAGCGTTGTGATCGGGGGCGCGGGCACTGAAGCTTTCTTT. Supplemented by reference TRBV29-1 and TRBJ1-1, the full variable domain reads SAVISQKPSRDICQRGTSLTIQCQVDSQVTMMFWYRQQPGQSLTLIATANQGSEATYESGFVIDKFPISRPNLTFSTLTVSNMSPEDSSIYLCSVVIGGAGTEAFFGQGTRLTVV.

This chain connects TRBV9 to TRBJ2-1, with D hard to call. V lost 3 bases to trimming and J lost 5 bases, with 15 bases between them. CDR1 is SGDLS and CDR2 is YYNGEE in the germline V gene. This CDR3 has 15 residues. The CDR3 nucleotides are TGTGCCAGCAGCGACTCGCAGGCAAAGAACAATGAGCAGTTCTTC. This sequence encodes CASSDSQAKNNEQFF.

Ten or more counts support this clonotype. CDR3 protein: CASSLALDRWDYGYTF. DNA for the CDR3: TGTGCCAGCAGTTTAGCCCTGGACAGGTGGGACTATGGCTACACCTTC. The rearrangement joins TRBV12-3 or TRBV12-4 to TRBJ1-2; 7 nucleotides align to TRBD1. The CDR3 covers 16 residues. After removal of 0 bases from V and 3 bases from J, the junction contained 7 bases not matched to a gene.

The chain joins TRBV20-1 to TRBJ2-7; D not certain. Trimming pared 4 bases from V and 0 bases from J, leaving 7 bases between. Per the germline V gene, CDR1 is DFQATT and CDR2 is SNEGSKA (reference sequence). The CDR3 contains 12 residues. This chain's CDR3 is CSAKQISYEQYF. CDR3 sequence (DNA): TGCAGTGCTAAACAGATCTCCTACGAGCAGTACTTC.

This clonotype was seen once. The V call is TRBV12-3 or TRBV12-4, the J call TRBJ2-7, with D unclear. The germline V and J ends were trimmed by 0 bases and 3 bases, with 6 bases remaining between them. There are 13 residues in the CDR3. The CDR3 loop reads CASSLALGYEQYF. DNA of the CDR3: TGTGCCAGCAGTTTAGCCCTTGGCTACGAGCAGTACTTC.

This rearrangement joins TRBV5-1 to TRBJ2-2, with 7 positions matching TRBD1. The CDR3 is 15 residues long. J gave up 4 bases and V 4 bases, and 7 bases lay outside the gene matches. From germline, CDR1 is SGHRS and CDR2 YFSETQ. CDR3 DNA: TGCGCCAGCAGCGATCGGGACAGTCGCACCGGGGAGCTGTTTTTT. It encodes CASSDRDSRTGELFF.

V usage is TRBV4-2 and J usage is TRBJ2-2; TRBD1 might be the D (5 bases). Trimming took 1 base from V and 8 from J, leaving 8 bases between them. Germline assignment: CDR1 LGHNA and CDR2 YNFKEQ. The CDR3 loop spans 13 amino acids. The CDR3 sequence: CASSQAGPGELFF. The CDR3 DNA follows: TGTGCCAGCAGCCAAGCAGGGCCTGGGGAGCTGTTTTTT.

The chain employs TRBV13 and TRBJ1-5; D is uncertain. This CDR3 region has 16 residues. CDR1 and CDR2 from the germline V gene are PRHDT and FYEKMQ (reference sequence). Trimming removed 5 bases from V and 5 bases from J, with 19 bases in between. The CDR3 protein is CASSPGRDLEDQPQHF. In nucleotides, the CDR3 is TGTGCCAGCAGCCCGGGCCGGGATCTCGAAGATCAGCCCCAGCATTTT.

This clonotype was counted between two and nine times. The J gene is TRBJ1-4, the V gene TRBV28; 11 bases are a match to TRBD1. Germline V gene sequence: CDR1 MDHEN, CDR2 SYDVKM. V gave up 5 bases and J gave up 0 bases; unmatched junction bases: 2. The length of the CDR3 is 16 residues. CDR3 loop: CASSGQGAATNEKLFF. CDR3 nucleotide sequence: TGTGCCAGCAGTGGACAGGGGGCTGCAACTAATGAAAAACTGTTTTTT.

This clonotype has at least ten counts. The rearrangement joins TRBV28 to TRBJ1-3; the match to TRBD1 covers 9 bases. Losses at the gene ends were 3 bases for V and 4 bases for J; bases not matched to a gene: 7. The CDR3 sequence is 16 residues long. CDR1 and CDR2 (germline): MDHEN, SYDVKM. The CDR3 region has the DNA TGTGCCAGCAGTTTCGCGGACAGGGGAGGAGGAAACACCATATATTTT. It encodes CASSFADRGGGNTIYF.

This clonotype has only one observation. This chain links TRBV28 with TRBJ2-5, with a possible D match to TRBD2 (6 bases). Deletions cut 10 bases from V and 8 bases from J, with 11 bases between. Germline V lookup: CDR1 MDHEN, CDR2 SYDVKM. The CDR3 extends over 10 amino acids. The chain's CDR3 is CAISGTTQYF. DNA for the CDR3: TGTGCCATCTCCGGGACTACCCAGTACTTC.

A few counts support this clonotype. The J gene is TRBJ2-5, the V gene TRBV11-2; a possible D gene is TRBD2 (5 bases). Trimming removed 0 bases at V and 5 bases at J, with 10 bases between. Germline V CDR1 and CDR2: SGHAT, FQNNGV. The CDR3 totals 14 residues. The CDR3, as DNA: TGTGCCAGCAGCTTAGATTCTAGCAAGGAGACCCAGTACTTC. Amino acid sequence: CASSLDSSKETQYF.

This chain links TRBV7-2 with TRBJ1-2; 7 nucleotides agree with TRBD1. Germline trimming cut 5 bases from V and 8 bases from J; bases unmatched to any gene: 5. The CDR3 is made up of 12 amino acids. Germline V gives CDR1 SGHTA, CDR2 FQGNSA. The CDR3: CASSQTGWGYTF. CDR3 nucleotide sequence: TGTGCCAGCAGCCAGACAGGGTGGGGCTACACCTTC.

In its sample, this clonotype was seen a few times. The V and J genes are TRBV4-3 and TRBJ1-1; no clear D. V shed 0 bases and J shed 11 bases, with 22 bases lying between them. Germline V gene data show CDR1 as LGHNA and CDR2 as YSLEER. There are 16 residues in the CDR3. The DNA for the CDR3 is TGCGCCAGCAGCCAAGATTGGAACAACCCCCTTATGTCTGCTTTCTTT. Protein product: CASSQDWNNPLMSAFF.

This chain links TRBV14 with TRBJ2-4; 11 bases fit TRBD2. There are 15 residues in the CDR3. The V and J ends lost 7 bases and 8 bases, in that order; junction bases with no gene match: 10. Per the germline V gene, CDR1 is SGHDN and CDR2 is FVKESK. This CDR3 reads CASTESTSGSDIQYF. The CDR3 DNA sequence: TGTGCCAGCACGGAAAGTACTAGCGGGAGTGACATTCAGTACTTC.

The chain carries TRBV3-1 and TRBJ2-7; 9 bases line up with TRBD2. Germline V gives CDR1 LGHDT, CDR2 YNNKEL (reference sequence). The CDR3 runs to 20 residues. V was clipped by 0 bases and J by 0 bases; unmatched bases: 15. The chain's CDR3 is CASSQDLFLAGPQISYEQYF. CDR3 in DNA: TGTGCCAGCAGCCAAGATCTGTTTCTAGCGGGACCCCAGATCTCCTACGAGCAGTACTTC.

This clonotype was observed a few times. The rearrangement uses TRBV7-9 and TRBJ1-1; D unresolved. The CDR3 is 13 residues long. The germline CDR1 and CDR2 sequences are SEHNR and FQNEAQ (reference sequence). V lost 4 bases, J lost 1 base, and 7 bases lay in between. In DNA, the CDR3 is TGTGCCAGCAGCTACTCCTCGAACACTGAAGCTTTCTTT. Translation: CASSYSSNTEAFF.